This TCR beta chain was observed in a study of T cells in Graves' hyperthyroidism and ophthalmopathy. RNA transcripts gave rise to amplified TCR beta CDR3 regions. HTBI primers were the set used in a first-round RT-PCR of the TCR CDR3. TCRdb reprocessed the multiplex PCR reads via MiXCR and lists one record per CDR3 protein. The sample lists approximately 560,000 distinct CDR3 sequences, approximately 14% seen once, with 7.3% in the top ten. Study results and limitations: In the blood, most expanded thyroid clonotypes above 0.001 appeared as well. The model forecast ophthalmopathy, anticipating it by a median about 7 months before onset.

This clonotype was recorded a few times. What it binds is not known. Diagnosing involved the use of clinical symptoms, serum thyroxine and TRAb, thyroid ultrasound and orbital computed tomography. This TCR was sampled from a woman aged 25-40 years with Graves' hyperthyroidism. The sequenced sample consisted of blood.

CDR3: CASSQTGGPYNEQFF. DNA for the CDR3: TGCGCCAGCAGCCAGACCGGGGGGCCCTACAATGAGCAGTTCTTC. The V and J genes are TRBV4-1 and TRBJ2-1, with D tentatively TRBD2 (7 bases). The CDR3 is made up of 15 amino acids. Trimming shortened V by 3 bases and J by 2 bases, and 11 bases separated the two germline ends. Germline CDR1 reads MGHRA; CDR2 reads YSYEKL.